The 7 T cell receptor beta chains given below trace back to one sample, sequenced in a study of regulatory T cells in long-lasting Graves disease. iRepertoire HTBI primers and Arm-PCR of CDR3 regions built TCR beta libraries. TCRdb fed the multiplex PCR reads into MiXCR, producing one record per CDR3 protein. The sample carries about 530,000 distinct CDR3 sequences, around 16% recorded once. Time point in this sample: newly diagnosed GD, antithyroid drugs for less than 3 months. Scientists built the TCR library using RNA that was extracted from PBMCs. These data were also filed under a second study, of T cells in Graves' hyperthyroidism and ophthalmopathy.

Sequences were derived from peripheral blood mononuclear cells (PBMCs), sampled at new diagnosis, from a patient treated with antithyroid drugs. The receptor source for this set is a woman aged 35-65 years with Graves disease.

There are many counts of this clonotype. The J gene is TRBJ2-5, the V gene TRBV9, with D maybe TRBD1 (5 bases). This CDR3 is built from 13 residues. The germline V gene has CDR1 SGDLS and CDR2 YYNGEE. Trimming shortened V by 0 bases and J by 5 bases, and 8 bases separated the two germline ends. CDR3 DNA: TGTGCCAGCAGCGTAGTGGCAGGGGAGACCCAGTACTTC. This encodes CASSVVAGETQYF.

The chain is built from TRBV6-1 and TRBJ1-2; D not certain. Germline V gene lookup returns CDR1 MNHNS and CDR2 SASEGT. Trimming shortened V by 0 bases and J by 7 bases, and 9 bases separated the two germline ends. The CDR3 consists of 13 residues. CDR3 loop: CASSEASLGGYTF. The CDR3 DNA is TGTGCCAGCAGTGAAGCGAGCCTTGGTGGCTACACCTTC.

This clonotype has a count of ten or more. This sequence joins TRBV29-1 and TRBJ1-1; D uncertain. This CDR3 has 12 residues. The ends were cut back, 5 bases at V and 2 bases at J, with 9 bases in the middle. CDR1 is SQVTM, CDR2 ANQGSEA, per germline. CDR3 in DNA: TGCAGCGTTCGAAAGGGAAACACTGAAGCTTTCTTT. Its protein product is CSVRKGNTEAFF.

This clonotype was seen ten or more times. The chain employs TRBV2 and TRBJ1-4, with 7 bases fitting TRBD1. The trim removed 4 bases at V and 7 bases at J, leaving 3 bases unmatched. This CDR3 has 13 residues. The germline gives CDR1 SNHLY, CDR2 FYNNEI. CDR3 in amino acids: CASSGQGSEKLFF. CDR3 nucleotide sequence: TGTGCCAGCAGTGGACAGGGAAGTGAAAAACTGTTTTTT.

There are many counts of this clonotype. This chain joins TRBV2 and TRBJ1-2; D is perhaps TRBD1 (5 bases). CDR1 SNHLY and CDR2 FYNNEI come from the germline V gene. Trimming pared 1 base from V and 1 base from J, leaving 16 bases between. The length of the CDR3 is 17 residues. The CDR3 bases are TGTGCCAGCAGTGAAGTCGTGACAGAGACAATTAACTATGGCTACACCTTC. It specifies CASSEVVTETINYGYTF.

The V call is TRBV5-5, the J call TRBJ2-7; unclear D gene. CDR3 length: 16 amino acids. Deletions cut 1 base from V and 1 base from J, with 15 bases between. The V gene's germline CDR1 is SGHKS and CDR2 YYEKEE (reference sequence). The CDR3 here is CASSLRVATQSYEQYF. CDR3 DNA sequence: TGTGCCAGCAGCTTGAGAGTCGCGACTCAATCCTACGAGCAGTACTTC.

CDR3 nucleotide sequence: TGTGCCAGCAGCATCGGGACAGGGAGACTCACAGATACGCAGTATTTT. Protein product: CASSIGTGRLTDTQYF. The chain is built from TRBV7-6 and TRBJ2-3; 9 nucleotides line up with TRBD1. Unmatched junction bases numbered 8, after V lost 5 bases and J lost 2 bases. The CDR3 extends over 16 amino acids. Germline V CDR1 and CDR2: SGHVS, FNYEAQ.